This entry features one T cell receptor (beta chain) sequence. The antigen is unknown. The data were taken from a study of vaccination and CD4 T cells after COVID-19. The overall study: The makeup of the convalescents was six males and four females, two of them Hispanic. Overlapping peptides covering the spike proteins of SARS-CoV-2, HCoV-NL63, HCoV-OC43 and HCoV-229E were added to stimulate cells.

Germline CDR1 and CDR2: MDHEN and SYDVKM. The CDR3 runs 15 residues. J was trimmed by 2 bases and V by 6 bases; bases with no gene match: 7. Indicated treatment: approximately 11-day PBMC culture with coronavirus spike peptide pools or control peptides (ViraFEST assay). Study-level results: When vaccine-specific clones from convalescent patients were examined, 304 of 307 were spike mono-reactive.

Scientists ran DNA taken from cultured CD4+ T cells through the Oncomine TCR Beta short-read assay for sequencing. TCRdb used MiXCR to reprocess the PCR reads, holding one entry per CDR3 protein. This table holds some 15,000 distinct CDR3 sequences, roughly three fifths found once. The sequence came from a human donor who had recovered from COVID-19. The gene calls are TRBV28 and TRBJ1-5; TRBD1 agrees at 7 bases. Sequencing was carried out using CD4+ T cells from blood, cultured in vitro. CDR3 in amino acids: CASSYDRAGNQPQHF. CDR3 DNA sequence: TGTGCCAGCAGCTACGACAGGGCCGGCAATCAGCCCCAGCATTTT.